The subject of this entry is one TCR beta chain. CDR1 MNHNS and CDR2 SASEGT come from the germline V gene. V dropped 1 base and J dropped 6 bases, with 13 bases sitting between them. This CDR3 has 15 residues. This specimen comes from a study of patients and donors after allogeneic stem cell transplantation. Using its own MiXCR run on the RT-PCR reads, TCRdb lists one record per CDR3 protein. Of 150,000 to 200,000 distinct CDR3 sequences listed, about 24% are singletons. The source of this sequence is a human donor who was either an allogeneic HSCT recipient or a stem cell or donor lymphocyte infusion donor (not recorded which). It is not recorded whose cells these are; they may come from a transplant donor. The sequencing input was blood, either unsorted or a sorted T cell fraction (not recorded which). The chain is built from TRBV6-1 and TRBJ2-4; D not resolved. CDR3 sequence (DNA): TGTGCCAGCAGTGAAGGGCCCGGTCGGTTAAACATTCAGTACTTC. The encoded protein is CASSEGPGRLNIQYF.